This T cell receptor beta chain comes out of a study of blood T cell repertoires in COVID-19. As for the study in general: COVID-19 samples from acute and convalescent phases originated in the United States, Italy and Spain. T cells, B-cell-depleted T cells, or PBMCs supplied cDNA or gDNA.

The table came from immunoSEQ multiplex PCR; TCRdb's copy has only in-frame clones and leaves some out. Of about 380,000 clones listed, about 80% were seen once; the top ten hold around 1.1%. This clone was seen a single time. CDR1 is WNHNN, CDR2 SYGVQD, per germline (reference sequence). The length of the CDR3 is 16 residues. The V and J ends lost 2 bases and 1 base, in that order; junction bases with no gene match: 4. The clonotype was recovered from a human donor with acute or convalescent COVID-19. The donor label of this sample is uncertain. Sequencing was performed on peripheral blood. The chain combines TRBV10-1 with TRBJ1-5; TRBD1 matches at 8 bases. The DNA of the CDR3 is TGCGCCAGCAGTGAGAGGACAGGGATAAGCAATCAGCCCCAGCATTTT. Protein product: CASSERTGISNQPQHF.